The sequence of this T cell receptor (beta chain) was determined in a study of T cell responses to AZD1222 COVID-19 vaccine. Clones were read by immunoSEQ multiplex PCR, and TCRdb kept only the in-frame ones, dropping some. The sample holds around 140,000 clones, over 90% seen once. Germline CDR1 is GTSNPN and CDR2 is SVGIG (reference sequence). This CDR3 is 12 amino acids long. V dropped 0 bases and J dropped 7 bases, with 7 bases sitting between them. The chain recombines TRBV30 with TRBJ2-1; possible D gene TRBD2, 5 bases. Sequencing used peripheral blood, obtained on day 0 of MenACWY control vaccination. This TCR was recovered from an adult in good health. The CDR3 protein is CAWSVRGNEQFF. The CDR3 DNA is TGTGCCTGGAGTGTACGGGGAAATGAGCAGTTCTTC.